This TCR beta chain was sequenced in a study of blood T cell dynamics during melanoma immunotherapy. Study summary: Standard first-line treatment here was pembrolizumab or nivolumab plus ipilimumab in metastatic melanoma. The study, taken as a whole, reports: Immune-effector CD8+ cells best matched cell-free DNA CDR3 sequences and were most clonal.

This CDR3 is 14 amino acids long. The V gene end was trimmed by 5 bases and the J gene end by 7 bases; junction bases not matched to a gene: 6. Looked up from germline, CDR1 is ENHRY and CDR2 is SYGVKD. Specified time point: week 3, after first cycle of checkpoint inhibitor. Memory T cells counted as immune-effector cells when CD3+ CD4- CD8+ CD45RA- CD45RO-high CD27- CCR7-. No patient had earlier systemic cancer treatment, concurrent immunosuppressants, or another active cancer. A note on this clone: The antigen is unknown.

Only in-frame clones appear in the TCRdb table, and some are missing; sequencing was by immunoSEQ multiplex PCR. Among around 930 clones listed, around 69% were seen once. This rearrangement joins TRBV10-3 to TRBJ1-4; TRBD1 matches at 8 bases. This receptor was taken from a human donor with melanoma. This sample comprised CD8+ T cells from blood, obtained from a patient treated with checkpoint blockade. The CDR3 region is CAISLTGAREKLFF. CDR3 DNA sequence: TGTGCCATCAGTTTGACAGGGGCTCGTGAAAAACTGTTTTTT.